Below, 29 T cell receptor beta chains from the same sample are listed, as sequenced in a study of regulatory T cells in long-lasting Graves disease. Time point in this sample: persistent/refractory GD, antithyroid drugs over 5 years with positive TRAb. RNA from PBMCs was the source of the TCR library. Library construction for TCR beta used iRepertoire HTBI primers and Arm-PCR of CDR3 regions. TCRdb analysed the multiplex PCR reads with MiXCR anew, one entry per CDR3 protein. The repertoire holds hundreds of thousands of distinct CDR3 sequences, with 20% to 25% as singletons. This sample comprised peripheral blood mononuclear cells (PBMCs), obtained when the disease was refractory, from a patient treated with antithyroid drugs. Receptors originate from a female donor with Graves disease.

Comments on this clonotype: A read error is possible here, since a much larger clone lies one base away. The chain recombines TRBV2 with TRBJ1-4; D is perhaps TRBD1 (5 bases). This CDR3 region has 13 residues. Germline V gene lookup returns CDR1 SNHLY and CDR2 FYNNEI. CDR3 in amino acids: CASKLQADEELFF. Here the CDR3 DNA reads TGTGCCAGCAAGTTACAGGCTGATGAAGAACTGTTTTTT.

A few counts support this clonotype. V usage is TRBV19 and J usage is TRBJ1-5; D unclear. The V gene lost 6 bases and the J gene lost 5 bases, with 14 bases spanning the gap. This CDR3 comprises 14 residues. CDR1 is LNHDA and CDR2 is SQIVND in the germline V gene (reference sequence). As DNA, the CDR3 is TGTGCCAGTAGGAAAGTGGGTCGGGATCAGCCCCAGCATTTT. As protein: CASRKVGRDQPQHF. Using reference TRBV19 and TRBJ1-5 for the parts outside the CDR3, the full variable domain is DGGITQSPKYLFRKEGQNVTLSCEQNLNHDAMYWYRQDPGQGLRLIYYSQIVNDFQKGDIAEGYSVSREKKESFPLTVTSAQKNPTAFYLCASRKVGRDQPQHFGDGTRLSIL.

The chain combines TRBV14 with TRBJ1-4; tentatively, D is TRBD1 (5 bases). CDR1 and CDR2 (germline): SGHDN, FVKESK. Deletions cut 2 bases from V and 2 bases from J, with 12 bases between. This CDR3 has 16 amino acids. CDR3 in amino acids: CASSQRVPGTNEKLFF. CDR3 nucleotide sequence: TGTGCCAGCAGCCAAAGGGTTCCAGGGACTAATGAAAAACTGTTTTTT.

V and J are TRBV7-3 and TRBJ2-7; D gene ambiguous. The V gene's germline CDR1 is SGHTA and CDR2 FQGTGA. The CDR3 has 13 amino acids. Between the trimmed V and J ends, which lost 4 bases and 6 bases, there was a span of 13 bases. CDR3 residues: CASSSNMVTEQYF. In DNA, the CDR3 is TGTGCCAGCAGCTCAAATATGGTCACCGAGCAGTACTTC.

At least ten counts were recorded for this clonotype. This chain links TRBV28 with TRBJ1-4; the D gene is possibly TRBD1 (6 bases). Germline V lookup: CDR1 MDHEN, CDR2 SYDVKM. The CDR3 has 16 residues. V lost 4 bases and J lost 8, with 20 bases in between. The CDR3 protein is CASSSISGASGEKLFF. CDR3 nucleotides: TGTGCCAGCAGTTCTATCTCAGGGGCCTCGGGAGAAAAACTGTTTTTT.

This clonotype was detected many times. The genes are TRBV7-2 and TRBJ1-5, with D maybe TRBD1 (5 bases). The CDR3 spans 16 residues. The germline V gene has CDR1 SGHTA and CDR2 FQGNSA. Deletions cut 1 base from V and 1 base from J, with 11 bases between. CDR3 sequence reads: CASSLDFGGSNQPQHF. The CDR3 DNA reads TGTGCCAGCAGCTTAGACTTTGGGGGAAGCAATCAGCCCCAGCATTTT.

This clonotype was counted between two and nine times. The chain links TRBV6-5 to TRBJ2-5, with 12 bases lining up with TRBD1. From germline, CDR1 is MNHEY and CDR2 SVGAGI. With 1 base clipped from V and 5 bases from J, the junction kept 8 bases outside the gene matches. The CDR3 spans 17 residues. The CDR3 is CASSYWDRGLIRETQYF. The CDR3 DNA sequence: TGTGCCAGCAGTTACTGGGACAGGGGGCTGATTAGGGAGACCCAGTACTTC.

CDR3 nucleotide sequence: TGTGCCAGCAGTGATTTGGGGTACGAGCAGTACTTC. It yields the protein CASSDLGYEQYF. The rearrangement uses TRBV7-2 and TRBJ2-7; D remains unclear. CDR1 is SGHTA and CDR2 is FQGNSA in the germline V gene. This CDR3 has 12 residues. Trimming removed 6 bases from V and 4 bases from J, with 10 bases in between.

This clonotype was recorded at least ten times. The CDR3 sequence is CASSYSGTRSDTEAFF. CDR3 bases: TGTGCCAGCAGTTACTCGGGGACGCGTTCGGACACTGAAGCTTTCTTT. This rearrangement joins TRBV6-5 to TRBJ1-1; perhaps TRBD1 as D (5 bases). This CDR3 has 16 residues. V was clipped by 0 bases and J by 3 bases, with 14 bases between them. Per germline, CDR1 MNHEY and CDR2 SVGAGI.

This clonotype came up many times. The chain is built from TRBV2 and TRBJ2-2; D gene ambiguous. The CDR3 runs 12 residues. Trimming removed 8 bases from V and 7 bases from J, with 11 bases in between. The germline CDR1 and CDR2 sequences are SNHLY and FYNNEI. The CDR3 DNA reads TGTGCCAGCCGAAGAAAGGGCGGGGAGCTGTTTTTT. Protein product: CASRRKGGELFF.

The chain joins TRBV5-1 to TRBJ1-2; 7 bases map to TRBD1. With 4 bases clipped from V and 4 bases from J, the junction kept 10 bases outside the gene matches. From germline, CDR1 is SGHRS and CDR2 YFSETQ. The CDR3 length is 15 residues. The CDR3 is CASSASGTESYGYTF. In DNA form, the CDR3 reads TGCGCCAGCAGCGCCTCCGGGACAGAATCCTATGGCTACACCTTC. The full variable domain, its missing parts supplied by reference TRBV5-1 and TRBJ1-2, is KAGVTQTPRYLIKTRGQQVTLSCSPISGHRSVSWYQQTPGQGLQFLFEYFSETQRNKGNFPGRFSGRQFSNSRSEMNVSTLELGDSALYLCASSASGTESYGYTFGSGTRLTVV.

This clonotype was recorded many times. The chain's CDR3 is CASSLGQGGRTEAFF. CDR3 sequence (DNA): TGTGCCAGCAGTTTAGGTCAGGGGGGAAGGACTGAAGCTTTCTTT. The V call is TRBV28, the J call TRBJ1-1, with TRBD1 matching over 7 bases. The CDR3 loop spans 15 amino acids. CDR1 and CDR2 (germline): MDHEN, SYDVKM. With 2 bases clipped from V and 5 bases from J, the junction kept 8 bases outside the gene matches. The complete variable domain, with remaining parts taken from reference TRBV28 and TRBJ1-1, reads DVKVTQSSRYLVKRTGEKVFLECVQDMDHENMFWYRQDPGLGLRLIYFSYDVKMKEKGDIPEGYSVSREKKERFSLILESASTNQTSMYLCASSLGQGGRTEAFFGQGTRLTVV.

At least ten counts were recorded for this clonotype. This sequence joins TRBV20-1 and TRBJ1-5; 10 positions match TRBD1. With V trimmed by 4 bases and J by 1 base, 13 bases remained unmatched. This CDR3 is built from 18 residues. CDR1 is DFQATT, CDR2 SNEGSKA, per germline (reference sequence). The CDR3, as DNA: TGCAGTGCTAACACCGGGACAGGGGACGACATAAGCAATCAGCCCCAGCATTTT. It is translated as CSANTGTGDDISNQPQHF.

This clonotype was detected ten times or more. The rearrangement uses TRBV7-9 and TRBJ1-2, with D unresolved. V lost 5 bases, J lost 10 bases, and 14 bases lay in between. In germline, CDR1 is SEHNR, CDR2 FQNEAQ (reference sequence). The CDR3 consists of 12 residues. CDR3 sequence reads: CASSIRGMFYTF. CDR3 nucleotides: TGTGCCAGCAGCATCCGGGGAATGTTCTACACCTTC.

This clonotype was seen at least ten times. The gene calls are TRBV6-1 and TRBJ1-1; D not certain. This CDR3 is 16 amino acids long. The germline V gene encodes CDR1 MNHNS and CDR2 SASEGT. V shed 7 bases and J shed 1 base, with 19 bases lying between them. CDR3 DNA sequence: TGTGCCAGCATAACACGGCCATCCGCTGGGAACACTGAAGCTTTCTTT. This sequence encodes CASITRPSAGNTEAFF.

The rearrangement joins TRBV7-2 to TRBJ2-7; D not resolved. The V gene lost 1 base and the J gene lost 3 bases, with 10 bases spanning the gap. Germline V gene lookup returns CDR1 SGHTA and CDR2 FQGNSA. The CDR3 length is 14 residues. The CDR3 nucleotides are TGTGCCAGCAGCTTAGACTTGACTTACTACGAGCAGTACTTC. Encoded protein: CASSLDLTYYEQYF.

The chain combines TRBV4-1 with TRBJ1-5; weak D call: TRBD1 (6 bases). The CDR3 contains 16 residues. V was pared by 6 bases and J by 3 bases, with 18 bases between. CDR1 is MGHRA and CDR2 is YSYEKL in the germline V gene. CDR3 coding DNA: TGCGCCAGCAGACAGTTCACCGGGGGGCTCAATCAGCCCCAGCATTTT. This sequence encodes CASRQFTGGLNQPQHF.

This clonotype was picked up many times. The genes are TRBV24-1 and TRBJ2-5; 7 nucleotides align to TRBD1. The CDR3 covers 16 residues. Germline V gene lookup returns CDR1 KGHDR and CDR2 SFDVKD. V shed 4 bases and J 0 bases; nucleotides not matched to a gene: 7. CDR3 protein: CATSDTPGQNQETQYF. The CDR3 coding sequence is TGTGCCACCAGTGACACCCCGGGACAGAACCAAGAGACCCAGTACTTC.

This clonotype was seen repeatedly, ten times or more. The chain employs TRBV28 and TRBJ1-5; 7 nucleotides line up with TRBD1. This CDR3 has 19 amino acids. Germline V CDR1 and CDR2: MDHEN, SYDVKM. Trimming at V came to 7 bases and at J to 5 bases, leaving 23 bases not matched to a gene. DNA of the CDR3: TGTGCCAGCACAAATATCCGGGACAGCGCCTTCCAGGGGGATCAGCCCCAGCATTTT. Translating gives CASTNIRDSAFQGDQPQHF.

To note about this clonotype: A much larger clone lies a single base off, so this may be a read error. The chain has TRBV6-2 or TRBV6-3 and TRBJ2-7, with 7 nucleotides matching TRBD1. V shed 2 bases, J shed 0 bases, and the junction held 4 bases outside the gene matches. Looked up from germline, CDR1 is MNHEY and CDR2 is SVGEGT. The CDR3 spans 15 residues. CDR3 sequence reads: CASSYPRDSSYEQYF. The CDR3 DNA follows: TGTGCCAGCAGTTACCCCCGGGACAGCTCCTACGAGCAGTACTTC.

This clonotype was observed many times. The chain recombines TRBV28 with TRBJ1-5, with D maybe TRBD1 (5 bases). V was cut by 8 bases and J by 2 bases, with 7 bases left in between. Looked up from germline, CDR1 is MDHEN and CDR2 is SYDVKM. The CDR3 loop spans 12 amino acids. Here the CDR3 reads CASGTGNQPQHF. Written as DNA, the CDR3 is TGTGCCAGCGGGACGGGCAATCAGCCCCAGCATTTT.

The table lists this clonotype with a few counts. The chain carries TRBV15 and TRBJ2-5; 11 nucleotides match TRBD2. V dropped 0 bases and J dropped 4; count of bases not matched to a gene: 25. Per germline, CDR1 LNHNV and CDR2 YYDKDF (reference sequence). This CDR3 region has 23 residues. CDR3 amino acids: CATSRDHGRGLSSGRWTRETQYF. The CDR3 DNA follows: TGTGCCACCAGCAGAGATCACGGCAGGGGGTTGTCTAGCGGGAGGTGGACGAGAGAGACCCAGTACTTC.

This clonotype was recorded at least ten times. The V call is TRBV3-1, the J call TRBJ1-5; no definite D call. Per the germline V gene, CDR1 is LGHDT and CDR2 is YNNKEL (reference sequence). V was pared by 0 bases and J by 10 bases, with 10 bases between. There are 13 residues in the CDR3. CDR3 loop: CASSQDLGNPQHF. In nucleotides, the CDR3 is TGTGCCAGCAGCCAAGATCTCGGCAATCCCCAGCATTTT.

The table lists this clonotype with many counts. The genes are TRBV2 and TRBJ2-7; 7 nucleotides agree with TRBD1. V lost 5 bases and J lost 2; bases outside the gene matches: 9. Per germline, CDR1 SNHLY and CDR2 FYNNEI. The CDR3 sequence is 15 residues long. The CDR3 bases are TGTGCCAGCAGTCCCGACAGGGATTTGACCTACGAGCAGTACTTC. Encoded protein: CASSPDRDLTYEQYF.

This clonotype has just a few counts. One end of the junction does not line up with germline, which may come from a read error. The chain joins TRBV3-1 to TRBJ2-1, with D perhaps TRBD1 (6 bases). The CDR3 length is 14 residues. Per the germline V gene, CDR1 is LGHDT and CDR2 is YNNKEL (reference sequence). The CDR3: CTSSHSGGGNEQFF. In DNA, the CDR3 is TGTACCAGCAGCCACTCTGGGGGCGGGAATGAGCAGTTCTTC.

This clonotype has a handful of counts. The rearrangement joins TRBV25-1 to TRBJ1-2; 7 nucleotides line up with TRBD1. Germline assignment: CDR1 MGHDK and CDR2 SYGVNS. The ends lost 2 bases at V and 3 bases at J; junction bases unmatched: 9. The length of the CDR3 is 16 residues. The CDR3 is CASSEKSFGQDYGYTF. The DNA for the CDR3 is TGTGCCAGCAGTGAAAAGTCTTTTGGACAGGACTATGGCTACACCTTC.

This clonotype was picked up many times. The chain links TRBV3-1 to TRBJ1-1; D call uncertain. CDR3 size: 13 residues. Germline CDR1 and CDR2: LGHDT and YNNKEL (reference sequence). The germline V and J ends were trimmed by 3 bases and 1 base, with 6 bases remaining between them. This CDR3 is CASSHSGNTEAFF. The CDR3 coding sequence is TGTGCCAGCAGCCACTCAGGGAACACTGAAGCTTTCTTT.

This clonotype was counted at least ten times. The chain uses TRBV28 and TRBJ1-3, with D unresolved. Per the germline V gene, CDR1 is MDHEN and CDR2 is SYDVKM. V lost 2 bases to trimming and J lost 2 bases, with 7 bases between them. This CDR3 has 14 residues. Here the CDR3 reads CASSLVAAGNTIYF. DNA of the CDR3: TGTGCCAGCAGTTTAGTAGCAGCTGGAAACACCATATATTTT. Full variable domain (remainder filled in from reference TRBV28 and TRBJ1-3): DVKVTQSSRYLVKRTGEKVFLECVQDMDHENMFWYRQDPGLGLRLIYFSYDVKMKEKGDIPEGYSVSREKKERFSLILESASTNQTSMYLCASSLVAAGNTIYFGEGSWLTVV.

This clonotype has ten or more counts. J is TRBJ1-6 and V is TRBV3-1; D is unclear. Trimming left V 1 base short and J 10 bases short, with 2 bases between. This CDR3 has 11 residues. Per the germline V gene, CDR1 is LGHDT and CDR2 is YNNKEL (reference sequence). The CDR3 sequence is CASSQGSPLHF. In DNA, the CDR3 is TGTGCCAGCAGCCAAGGGTCACCCCTCCACTTT.